The clone carrying this T cell receptor beta chain has a handful of counts. The antigen is not known. This sample stems from a study of blood T cells in healthy people across ages. Together with a sample-barcoded 5' primer, a J-beta primer mix was included in a second PCR lasting about 6 to 11 cycles. TCRdb re-called the 5' RACE reads with MiXCR, one entry per CDR3 protein. There are some 880,000 distinct CDR3 sequences in the sample; about 36% occur only once, and approximately 12% lies in the top ten. The CDR3 extends over 15 amino acids. With 2 bases clipped from V and 5 bases from J, the junction kept 5 bases outside the gene matches. In germline, CDR1 is SGHRS, CDR2 YFSETQ. Study-level findings and limits: Possibly, changes in expanded clonotypes were confounded because donor CMV status was unknown.

The sequenced sample was blood. The chain employs TRBV5-1 and TRBJ2-1; 9 positions agree with TRBD2. The clonotype comes from a man between 18 and 29 years old in good health. The CDR3 is CASSFGRGGDNEQFF. CDR3 sequence (DNA): TGCGCCAGCAGCTTTGGGCGGGGGGGAGACAATGAGCAGTTCTTC.